This TCR beta chain was retrieved from a study of T cell responses to AZD1222 COVID-19 vaccine. Study results and limitations: Sampling that yielded the repertoires occurred only after the peak T cell response. The study reported that nearly half of spike-specific TCRs target unmutated variant regions. Donor demographics were predominantly white British with a female majority; clonal diversity may be underestimated.

Germline V gene sequence: CDR1 MDHEN, CDR2 SYDVKM. This CDR3 has 17 amino acids. Here immunoSEQ multiplex PCR was the method, and the copy in TCRdb shows in-frame clones only, minus some. The sample yields 120,000 or so clones, approximately 90% seen once. As to this clone: Its antigen is currently unknown. One end of the junction is discordant with germline, which a read error may explain.

The chain joins TRBV28 to TRBJ2-5; 11 bases are a match to TRBD2. Here the sequenced sample was peripheral blood, taken on day 0 of AZD1222 vaccination. The sequence was obtained from an adult in good health. The CDR3 spells CASGFTSGSTSQETQYF. DNA for the CDR3: TGTGCCAGCGGTTTCACTAGCGGGAGCACTTCCCAAGAGACCCAGTACTTC.